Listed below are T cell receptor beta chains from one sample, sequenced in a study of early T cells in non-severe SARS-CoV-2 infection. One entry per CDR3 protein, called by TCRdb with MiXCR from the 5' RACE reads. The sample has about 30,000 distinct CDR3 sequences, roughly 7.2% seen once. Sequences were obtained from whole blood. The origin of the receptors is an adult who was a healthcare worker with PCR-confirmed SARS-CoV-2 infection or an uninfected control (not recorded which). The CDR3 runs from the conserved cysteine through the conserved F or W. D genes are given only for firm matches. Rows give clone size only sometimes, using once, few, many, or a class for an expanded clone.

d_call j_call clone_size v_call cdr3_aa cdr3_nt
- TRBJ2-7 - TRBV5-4 CVSSLWDRPSYEQYF TGTGTCAGCAGCTTGTGGGACCGCCCTTCATACGAGCAGTACTTC
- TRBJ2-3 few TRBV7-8 CASSLPGNPDTQYF TGTGCCAGCAGCTTACCGGGAAACCCAGATACGCAGTATTTT
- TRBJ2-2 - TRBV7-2 CASSRFWNTGELFF TGTGCCAGCAGCCGCTTTTGGAACACCGGGGAGCTGTTTTTT
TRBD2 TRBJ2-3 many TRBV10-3 CATLAGGTDTQYF TGTGCCACCCTAGCGGGGGGCACAGATACGCAGTATTTT
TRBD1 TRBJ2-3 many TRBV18 CASSPPPDRNTQYF TGTGCCAGCTCACCACCCCCGGACAGGAATACGCAGTATTTT
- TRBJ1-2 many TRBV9 CASSPPQGMVGYTF TGTGCCAGCAGCCCCCCCCAGGGGATGGTGGGCTACACCTTC
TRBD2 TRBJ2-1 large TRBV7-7 CASSLAPPGTSGISTYNEQFF TGTGCTAGCAGCTTAGCTCCCCCCGGGACTAGCGGGATCTCAACCTACAATGAGCAGTTCTTC
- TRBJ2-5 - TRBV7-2 CASSPEGIGLETQYF TGTGCCAGCAGCCCAGAAGGTATCGGGTTAGAGACCCAGTACTTC
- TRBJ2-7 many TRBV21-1 CASSFGTGVPYEQYF TGTGCCAGCAGCTTCGGGACAGGAGTACCCTACGAGCAGTACTTC
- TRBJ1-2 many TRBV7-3 CASSAMTANYGYTF TGTGCCAGCAGCGCTATGACAGCTAACTATGGCTACACCTTC
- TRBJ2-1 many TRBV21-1 CASSKRVWGWNEQFF TGTGCCAGCAGCAAGAGGGTGTGGGGTTGGAATGAGCAGTTCTTC
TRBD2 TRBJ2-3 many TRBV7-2 CASSFIAGGPGTDTQYF TGTGCCAGCAGCTTCATAGCGGGGGGGCCGGGCACAGATACGCAGTATTTT
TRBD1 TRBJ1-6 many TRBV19 CASSIPDRGMGPLHF TGTGCCAGTAGTATCCCGGACAGGGGAATGGGACCCCTCCACTTT
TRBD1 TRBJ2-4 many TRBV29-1 CSVEEGKGAGVNIQYF TGCAGCGTTGAAGAGGGAAAGGGGGCCGGGGTTAACATTCAGTACTTC
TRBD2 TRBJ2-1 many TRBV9 CASSVLGGPASYNEQFF TGTGCCAGCAGCGTGCTGGGAGGGCCTGCCTCCTACAATGAGCAGTTCTTC
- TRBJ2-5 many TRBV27 CASRALQGRETQYF TGTGCCAGCAGGGCACTTCAGGGGAGAGAGACCCAGTACTTC
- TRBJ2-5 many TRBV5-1 CASSLAPIQGRETQYF TGCGCCAGCAGCTTGGCCCCTATACAGGGCCGGGAGACCCAGTACTTC
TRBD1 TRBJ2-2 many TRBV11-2 CASSPGTGTGELFF TGTGCCAGCAGCCCGGGGACAGGCACCGGGGAGCTGTTTTTT
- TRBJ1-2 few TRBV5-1 CASSPTVTGPNRRYGYTF TGCGCCAGCAGCCCAACCGTAACAGGCCCTAACCGGCGGTATGGCTACACCTTC
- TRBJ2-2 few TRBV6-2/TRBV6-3 CASSSLPSAGELFF TGTGCCAGCAGCTCCCTCCCCAGCGCCGGGGAGCTGTTTTTT
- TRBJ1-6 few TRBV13 CASSIRQGLNNSPLHF TGTGCCAGCAGTATCCGGCAGGGACTTAATAATTCACCCCTCCACTTT
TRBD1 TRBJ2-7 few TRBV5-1 CASSRQGYEQYF TGCGCCAGCAGCCGACAGGGCTACGAGCAGTACTTC
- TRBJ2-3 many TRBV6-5 CASRGPHHTDTQYF TGTGCCAGCAGGGGCCCACACCACACAGATACGCAGTATTTT
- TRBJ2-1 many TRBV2 CASTGAGYNEQFF TGTGCCAGCACCGGGGCGGGATACAATGAGCAGTTCTTC
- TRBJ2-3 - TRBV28 CASSPRTGGGTDTQYF TGTGCCAGCAGTCCGCGGACCGGGGGTGGCACAGATACGCAGTATTTT
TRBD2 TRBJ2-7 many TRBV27 CASRLSGRYEQYF TGTGCCAGCAGGCTAAGCGGGAGGTACGAGCAGTACTTC
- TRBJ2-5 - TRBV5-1 CASSLRTNQETQYF TGCGCCAGCAGCTTGCGGACAAACCAAGAGACCCAGTACTTC
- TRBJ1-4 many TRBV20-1 CSARKGQGNEKLFF TGCAGTGCTAGAAAAGGGCAGGGGAATGAAAAACTGTTTTTT
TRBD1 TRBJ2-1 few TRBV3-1 CASSQDRGTGIYNEQFF TGTGCCAGCAGCCAAGATCGTGGGACAGGAATCTACAATGAGCAGTTCTTC
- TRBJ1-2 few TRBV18 CASSPLRQPYGYTF TGTGCCAGCTCACCACTGCGACAGCCCTATGGCTACACCTTC
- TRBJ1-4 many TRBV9 CASSVTGRNEKLFF TGTGCCAGCAGCGTCACAGGGCGAAATGAAAAACTGTTTTTT
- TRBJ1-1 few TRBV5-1 CASSFKGDTEAFF TGCGCCAGCAGCTTTAAGGGGGACACTGAAGCTTTCTTT
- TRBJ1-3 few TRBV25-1 CASSGRGEASTIYF TGTGCCAGCAGTGGCAGGGGCGAGGCAAGCACCATATATTTT
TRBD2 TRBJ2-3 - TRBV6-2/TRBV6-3 CASRRDYTTDTQYF TGTGCCAGCAGAAGGGACTACACCACAGATACGCAGTATTTT
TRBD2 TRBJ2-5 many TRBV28 CASYSGRAFGETQYF TGTGCCAGCTATAGCGGGAGGGCCTTTGGAGAGACCCAGTACTTC
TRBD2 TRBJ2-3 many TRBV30 CAWSVGTSGGTDTQYF TGTGCCTGGAGTGTCGGGACTAGCGGGGGCACAGATACGCAGTATTTT
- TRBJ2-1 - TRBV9 CASSVVGRRVLYNEQFF TGTGCCAGCAGCGTAGTCGGCAGGAGGGTGCTCTACAATGAGCAGTTCTTC
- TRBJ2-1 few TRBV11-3 CASSGRLDNEQFF TGTGCCAGCAGCGGACGCCTCGACAATGAGCAGTTCTTC
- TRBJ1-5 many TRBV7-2 CASSPGQSRNQPQHF TGTGCCAGCAGCCCAGGACAGAGCCGCAATCAGCCCCAGCATTTT
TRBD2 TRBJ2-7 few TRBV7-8 CASSPLAGTPYEQYF TGTGCCAGCAGCCCACTAGCGGGAACTCCCTACGAGCAGTACTTC
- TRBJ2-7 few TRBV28 CASTPGQTYEQYF TGTGCCAGCACCCCTGGACAGACCTACGAGCAGTACTTC
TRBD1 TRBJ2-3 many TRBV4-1 CASSPGQGVSDTQYF TGCGCCAGCAGCCCTGGACAGGGGGTATCTGATACGCAGTATTTT
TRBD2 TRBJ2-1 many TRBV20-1 CSAREVDSGTYPYNEQFF TGCAGTGCTAGAGAGGTGGATAGCGGGACATACCCCTACAATGAGCAGTTCTTC
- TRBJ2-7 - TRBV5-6 CASSSWDGWAYEQYF TGTGCCAGCAGCTCCTGGGACGGGTGGGCCTACGAGCAGTACTTC
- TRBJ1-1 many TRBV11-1 CASSFQGRSDTEAFF TGTGCCAGCAGCTTTCAAGGGCGGTCGGACACTGAAGCTTTCTTT
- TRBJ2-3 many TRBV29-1 CSVAGTAGGTDTQYF TGCAGCGTTGCCGGGACGGCCGGTGGCACAGATACGCAGTATTTT
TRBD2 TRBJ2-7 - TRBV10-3 CAISLTSGGTYEQYF TGTGCCATCAGCCTGACTAGCGGGGGCACCTACGAGCAGTACTTC
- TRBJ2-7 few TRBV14 CASSQGLQGYEQYF TGTGCCAGCAGCCAAGGCTTACAGGGTTACGAGCAGTACTTC
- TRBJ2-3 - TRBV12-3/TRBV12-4 CASSSRLPPDTQYF TGTGCCAGCAGTTCTCGACTCCCCCCCGATACGCAGTATTTT
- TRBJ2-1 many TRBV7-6 CASSFDSPTYNEQFF TGTGCCAGCAGCTTCGACAGCCCTACCTACAATGAGCAGTTCTTC
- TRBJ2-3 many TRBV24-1 CATSDSPVADTQYF TGTGCCACCAGTGATTCCCCCGTTGCAGATACGCAGTATTTT